This TCR beta chain was recovered during a study of blood T cell repertoires in COVID-19. Study-level information: In each case, the material was cDNA or gDNA derived from T cells, B-cell-depleted T cells, or PBMCs.

This CDR3 has 15 amino acids. V shed 2 bases and J 8 bases; nucleotides not matched to a gene: 10. The germline CDR1 and CDR2 sequences are SGDLS and YYNGEE. The table came from immunoSEQ multiplex PCR; TCRdb's copy has only in-frame clones and leaves some out. The sample holds roughly 200,000 clones, 80% to 85% seen once. This receptor was taken from a man aged 45 to 65 with active or convalescent COVID-19. The gene calls are TRBV9 and TRBJ1-2, with TRBD1 matching 9 bases. Sequencing was performed on peripheral blood. For the CDR3, the DNA is TGTGCCAGCAGCGTCGTCGGACAGGGGCTCGAGGGCTACACCTTC. This encodes CASSVVGQGLEGYTF. Full variable domain (missing parts from reference TRBV9 and TRBJ1-2): DSGVTQTPKHLITATGQRVTLRCSPRSGDLSVYWYQQSLDQGLQFLIQYYNGEERAKGNILERFSAQQFPDLHSELNLSSLELGDSALYFCASSVVGQGLEGYTFGSGTRLTVV.